This entry lists 3 T cell receptor beta chains sequenced from one sample in a study of CD8+ T cells in alopecia areata. Treatment reported: oral pan-JAK inhibitor, 5-10 mg twice daily. Extraction and reverse transcription of RNA yielded cDNA as the sequencing template. Using immunoSEQ multiplex PCR, the repertoire was profiled, and TCRdb retains in-frame clones only, with some absent. The table shows some 110,000 clones, with around 58% occurring only once. This specimen was CD8+ T cells sorted from blood, taken at week 4, from a patient treated with tofacitinib. The receptors originated from a human donor with alopecia areata.

The chain links TRBV15 to TRBJ1-1; D remains ambiguous. Germline loops: CDR1 LNHNV, CDR2 YYDKDF (reference sequence). Trimming took 1 base from V and 4 from J, leaving 10 bases between them. The length of the CDR3 is 14 residues. In nucleotides, the CDR3 is TGTGCCACCAGCAGAGGTGCCGGGCTCACTGAAGCTTTCTTT. Protein sequence: CATSRGAGLTEAFF.

V is TRBV4-1 and J is TRBJ2-7, with D unresolved. Trimming took 0 bases from V and 1 from J, leaving 7 bases between them. The CDR3 has 14 amino acids. Germline loops: CDR1 MGHRA, CDR2 YSYEKL. CDR3 coding DNA: TGCGCCAGCAGCCAAGACAGGATTTCCTACGAGCAGTACTTC. Amino acid sequence: CASSQDRISYEQYF.

This clone was counted once. This chain joins TRBV4-2 and TRBJ2-7; D not certain. Trimming stripped 4 bases from V and 2 bases from J, with 6 bases between. The CDR3 runs to 12 residues. CDR1 and CDR2 (germline): LGHNA, YNFKEQ. CDR3 amino acids: CASSPGTYEQYF. CDR3 in DNA: TGTGCCAGCAGCCCCGGAACCTACGAGCAGTACTTC.